This TCR beta chain comes out of a study of T cells after yellow fever vaccination. Regarding the study as a whole: Repertoires sorted by FACS could include abundant clonotypes that are contaminants from the bulk population.

From germline, CDR1 is SGHTA and CDR2 FQGNSA. The CDR3 length is 14 residues. J was trimmed by 2 bases and V by 5 bases; bases with no gene match: 5. TCRdb reprocessed the 5' RACE reads via MiXCR and lists one record per CDR3 protein. Counted here are a few hundred thousand distinct CDR3 sequences, 6.5% to 8.5% occurring once; the ten biggest clones make up about 18%. On this clonotype: What it binds is not known.

Sequencing was performed on PBMCs, taken about 41 days after the first yellow fever vaccination. The receptor comes from a man aged 18-30 years who received the YFV17D yellow fever vaccine. The V gene is TRBV7-2, the J gene TRBJ2-7, with 8 positions matching TRBD2. This CDR3 reads CASSPGLVTYEQYF. The DNA for the CDR3 is TGTGCCAGCAGCCCGGGACTAGTTACCTACGAGCAGTACTTC.